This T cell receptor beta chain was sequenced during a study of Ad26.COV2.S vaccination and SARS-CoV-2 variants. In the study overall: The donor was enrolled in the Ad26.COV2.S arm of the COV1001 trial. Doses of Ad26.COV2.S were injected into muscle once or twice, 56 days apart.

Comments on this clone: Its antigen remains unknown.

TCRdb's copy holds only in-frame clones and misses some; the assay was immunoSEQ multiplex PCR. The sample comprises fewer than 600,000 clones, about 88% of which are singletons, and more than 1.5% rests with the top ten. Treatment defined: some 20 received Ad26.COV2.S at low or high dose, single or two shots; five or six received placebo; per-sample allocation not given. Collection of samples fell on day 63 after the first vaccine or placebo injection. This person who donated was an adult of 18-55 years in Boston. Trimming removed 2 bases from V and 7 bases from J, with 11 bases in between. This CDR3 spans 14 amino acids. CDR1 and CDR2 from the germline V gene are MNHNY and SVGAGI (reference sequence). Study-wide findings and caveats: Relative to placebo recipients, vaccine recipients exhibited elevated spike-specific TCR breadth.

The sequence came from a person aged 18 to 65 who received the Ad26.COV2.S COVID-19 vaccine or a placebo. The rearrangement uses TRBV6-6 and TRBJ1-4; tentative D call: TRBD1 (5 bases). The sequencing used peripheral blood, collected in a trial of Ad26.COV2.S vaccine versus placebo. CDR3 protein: CASSYGRGSEKLFF. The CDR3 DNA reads TGTGCCAGCAGTTACGGGAGGGGCTCTGAAAAACTGTTTTTT.